The clone carrying this TCR beta chain came up a few times. These data belong to a study of blood T cell repertoires in COVID-19. Assay: immunoSEQ multiplex PCR; the TCRdb copy retains only in-frame clones and omits some. The sample contains 150,000 to 200,000 clones, about nine tenths of which appear only once. V lost 5 bases and J lost 18; bases outside the gene matches: 7. Germline V gene data show CDR1 as SNHLY and CDR2 as FYNNEI. The CDR3 contains 11 residues. The receptor's source is a man aged 30 to 45 with COVID-19, enrolled during active disease. This chain uses TRBV2 with TRBJ1-6; 7 positions match TRBD1. Sequencing was carried out using peripheral blood. Here the CDR3 reads CASSWFEGAHF. In DNA form, the CDR3 reads TGTGCCAGCAGTTGGTTCGAGGGGGCCCACTTT.